This T cell receptor (beta chain) appears in the sequencing data of a study of identical twins. The CDR3 runs to 17 residues. V was pared by 0 bases and J by 5 bases, with 8 bases of the junction left unmatched. CDR1 and CDR2 from the germline V gene are LNHNV and YYDKDF (reference sequence). TCRdb independently ran MiXCR on the 5' RACE reads; one entry per CDR3 protein. The sample lists roughly 260,000 distinct CDR3 sequences, approximately 7.3% occurring once. A few counts support this clonotype. These data were also filed under a second study, of yellow fever vaccine responses in identical twins.

This clonotype originated in a woman between 18 and 30 years old in good health. Sequenced material: CD8+ T cells sorted from blood. The chain carries TRBV15 and TRBJ2-1; 9 bases align to TRBD2. CDR3 loop: CATSRDSVLAGDNEQFF. Written as DNA, the CDR3 is TGTGCCACCAGCAGAGATAGTGTACTAGCGGGTGACAATGAGCAGTTCTTC.